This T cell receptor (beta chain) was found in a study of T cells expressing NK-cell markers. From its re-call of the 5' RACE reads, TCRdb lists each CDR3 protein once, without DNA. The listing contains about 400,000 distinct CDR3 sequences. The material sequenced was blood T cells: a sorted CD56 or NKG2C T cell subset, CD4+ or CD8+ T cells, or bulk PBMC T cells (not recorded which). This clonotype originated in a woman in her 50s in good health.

CDR3 protein: CATSDGDSYGYTF. This chain links TRBV24-1 with TRBJ1-2; lacking DNA, the TRBD1 call made by TCRdb goes unchecked. Germline values: CDR1 KGHDR, CDR2 SFDVKD. The CDR3 extends over 13 amino acids.